The T cell receptor (beta chain) under discussion was sequenced for a study of cytomegalovirus exposure and HLA in healthy donors (dated by TCRdb to the late 2010s). In terms of the full investigation: According to a later analysis, the roughly 120 validation repertoires were produced on the same platform as the 700 or so repertoires of the first cohort. The study combined high-throughput TCR immunosequencing, statistical association of individual TCRs with disease status, and machine learning to predict cytomegalovirus infection status. The study was designed to test whether signatures of past pathogen exposure could be identified by cataloging public T cell receptors. Along with the approximately 700-subject first cohort, a separate validation cohort of about 110 different subjects was used. The study at large found these results: According to the authors, the approach could potentially be generalized to other disease states and immunological phenotypes. A few of the identified cytomegalovirus-associated TCR beta chains were confirmed in vitro to be specific for cytomegalovirus antigens. While some public TCRs were present in many individuals, most TCR sequences turned up only very rarely across donors. A total of 150 to 200 TCR beta chains were listed by the study as associated with cytomegalovirus. The classifier was reported to diagnose cytomegalovirus status with high specificity and sensitivity in both the original and validation cohorts. A later analysis lacked HLA typing for the validation cohort, so it scored co-occurrence in that cohort across all 120 or so repertoires. In a later analysis, TCRs clustered in the first cohort were found to also tend to co-occur in the roughly 130 validation repertoires, with approximately 95% of cluster scores above 0.

Concerning this clone: Its antigen remains unidentified. One base away there is no much larger clone; base qualities are not given.

The CDR3 holds 14 amino acids from the cysteine to the phenylalanine. Left in the record is the CDR3 DNA by itself, 42 bases read in frame from the first base. Based on the germline V gene, the CDR1 and CDR2 sequences are SGHRS and YFSETQ. At the junction V is shortened by 0 bases and J by 1 base, with 7 bases in between. The library came from the immunoSEQ multiplex PCR assay. On the authors' methods: A statistical classification framework was built for diagnosing cytomegalovirus status from the catalog of TCR beta chain sequences. Entries here come from immuneACCESS through TCRdb and include only in-frame sequences with V and J called. Some clones fail to appear in such tables; in the studies checked, an unresolved V gene covers under half of the shortfall, and the cause of the remainder is unknown. V, J and clone size are taken as reported in that table, and D and trimming were inferred from the DNA itself. In this sample the table shows 150,000 to 200,000 clones, around 96% of which occur a single time. The ten largest account for approximately 1% of the sample.

The donors belonged to the validation cohort of approximately 130 subjects, which was separate from the approximately 700-subject first cohort. The rearrangement joined TRBV5-1 to TRBJ1-2; the D gene assignment is ambiguous. This clonotype was obtained from a woman under 30 in good health and CMV-seronegative. Sequences were obtained from PBMCs. The CDR3 amino acid sequence is: CASSLGGYNYGYTF. The DNA sequence is as follows: TGCGCCAGCAGCTTGGGAGGCTATAACTATGGCTACACCTTC.